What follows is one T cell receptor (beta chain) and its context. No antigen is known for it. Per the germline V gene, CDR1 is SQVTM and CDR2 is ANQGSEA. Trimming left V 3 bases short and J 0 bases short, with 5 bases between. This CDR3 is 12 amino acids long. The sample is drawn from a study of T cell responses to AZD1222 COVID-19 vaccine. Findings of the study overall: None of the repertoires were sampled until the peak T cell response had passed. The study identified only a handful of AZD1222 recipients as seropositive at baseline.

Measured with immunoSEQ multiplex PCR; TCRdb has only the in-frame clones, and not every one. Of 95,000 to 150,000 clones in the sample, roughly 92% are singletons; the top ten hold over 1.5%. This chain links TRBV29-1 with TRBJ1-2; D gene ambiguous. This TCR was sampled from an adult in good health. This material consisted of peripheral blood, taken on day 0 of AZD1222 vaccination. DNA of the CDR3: TGCAGCGTTGAGGCTTCTAACTATGGCTACACCTTC. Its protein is CSVEASNYGYTF.